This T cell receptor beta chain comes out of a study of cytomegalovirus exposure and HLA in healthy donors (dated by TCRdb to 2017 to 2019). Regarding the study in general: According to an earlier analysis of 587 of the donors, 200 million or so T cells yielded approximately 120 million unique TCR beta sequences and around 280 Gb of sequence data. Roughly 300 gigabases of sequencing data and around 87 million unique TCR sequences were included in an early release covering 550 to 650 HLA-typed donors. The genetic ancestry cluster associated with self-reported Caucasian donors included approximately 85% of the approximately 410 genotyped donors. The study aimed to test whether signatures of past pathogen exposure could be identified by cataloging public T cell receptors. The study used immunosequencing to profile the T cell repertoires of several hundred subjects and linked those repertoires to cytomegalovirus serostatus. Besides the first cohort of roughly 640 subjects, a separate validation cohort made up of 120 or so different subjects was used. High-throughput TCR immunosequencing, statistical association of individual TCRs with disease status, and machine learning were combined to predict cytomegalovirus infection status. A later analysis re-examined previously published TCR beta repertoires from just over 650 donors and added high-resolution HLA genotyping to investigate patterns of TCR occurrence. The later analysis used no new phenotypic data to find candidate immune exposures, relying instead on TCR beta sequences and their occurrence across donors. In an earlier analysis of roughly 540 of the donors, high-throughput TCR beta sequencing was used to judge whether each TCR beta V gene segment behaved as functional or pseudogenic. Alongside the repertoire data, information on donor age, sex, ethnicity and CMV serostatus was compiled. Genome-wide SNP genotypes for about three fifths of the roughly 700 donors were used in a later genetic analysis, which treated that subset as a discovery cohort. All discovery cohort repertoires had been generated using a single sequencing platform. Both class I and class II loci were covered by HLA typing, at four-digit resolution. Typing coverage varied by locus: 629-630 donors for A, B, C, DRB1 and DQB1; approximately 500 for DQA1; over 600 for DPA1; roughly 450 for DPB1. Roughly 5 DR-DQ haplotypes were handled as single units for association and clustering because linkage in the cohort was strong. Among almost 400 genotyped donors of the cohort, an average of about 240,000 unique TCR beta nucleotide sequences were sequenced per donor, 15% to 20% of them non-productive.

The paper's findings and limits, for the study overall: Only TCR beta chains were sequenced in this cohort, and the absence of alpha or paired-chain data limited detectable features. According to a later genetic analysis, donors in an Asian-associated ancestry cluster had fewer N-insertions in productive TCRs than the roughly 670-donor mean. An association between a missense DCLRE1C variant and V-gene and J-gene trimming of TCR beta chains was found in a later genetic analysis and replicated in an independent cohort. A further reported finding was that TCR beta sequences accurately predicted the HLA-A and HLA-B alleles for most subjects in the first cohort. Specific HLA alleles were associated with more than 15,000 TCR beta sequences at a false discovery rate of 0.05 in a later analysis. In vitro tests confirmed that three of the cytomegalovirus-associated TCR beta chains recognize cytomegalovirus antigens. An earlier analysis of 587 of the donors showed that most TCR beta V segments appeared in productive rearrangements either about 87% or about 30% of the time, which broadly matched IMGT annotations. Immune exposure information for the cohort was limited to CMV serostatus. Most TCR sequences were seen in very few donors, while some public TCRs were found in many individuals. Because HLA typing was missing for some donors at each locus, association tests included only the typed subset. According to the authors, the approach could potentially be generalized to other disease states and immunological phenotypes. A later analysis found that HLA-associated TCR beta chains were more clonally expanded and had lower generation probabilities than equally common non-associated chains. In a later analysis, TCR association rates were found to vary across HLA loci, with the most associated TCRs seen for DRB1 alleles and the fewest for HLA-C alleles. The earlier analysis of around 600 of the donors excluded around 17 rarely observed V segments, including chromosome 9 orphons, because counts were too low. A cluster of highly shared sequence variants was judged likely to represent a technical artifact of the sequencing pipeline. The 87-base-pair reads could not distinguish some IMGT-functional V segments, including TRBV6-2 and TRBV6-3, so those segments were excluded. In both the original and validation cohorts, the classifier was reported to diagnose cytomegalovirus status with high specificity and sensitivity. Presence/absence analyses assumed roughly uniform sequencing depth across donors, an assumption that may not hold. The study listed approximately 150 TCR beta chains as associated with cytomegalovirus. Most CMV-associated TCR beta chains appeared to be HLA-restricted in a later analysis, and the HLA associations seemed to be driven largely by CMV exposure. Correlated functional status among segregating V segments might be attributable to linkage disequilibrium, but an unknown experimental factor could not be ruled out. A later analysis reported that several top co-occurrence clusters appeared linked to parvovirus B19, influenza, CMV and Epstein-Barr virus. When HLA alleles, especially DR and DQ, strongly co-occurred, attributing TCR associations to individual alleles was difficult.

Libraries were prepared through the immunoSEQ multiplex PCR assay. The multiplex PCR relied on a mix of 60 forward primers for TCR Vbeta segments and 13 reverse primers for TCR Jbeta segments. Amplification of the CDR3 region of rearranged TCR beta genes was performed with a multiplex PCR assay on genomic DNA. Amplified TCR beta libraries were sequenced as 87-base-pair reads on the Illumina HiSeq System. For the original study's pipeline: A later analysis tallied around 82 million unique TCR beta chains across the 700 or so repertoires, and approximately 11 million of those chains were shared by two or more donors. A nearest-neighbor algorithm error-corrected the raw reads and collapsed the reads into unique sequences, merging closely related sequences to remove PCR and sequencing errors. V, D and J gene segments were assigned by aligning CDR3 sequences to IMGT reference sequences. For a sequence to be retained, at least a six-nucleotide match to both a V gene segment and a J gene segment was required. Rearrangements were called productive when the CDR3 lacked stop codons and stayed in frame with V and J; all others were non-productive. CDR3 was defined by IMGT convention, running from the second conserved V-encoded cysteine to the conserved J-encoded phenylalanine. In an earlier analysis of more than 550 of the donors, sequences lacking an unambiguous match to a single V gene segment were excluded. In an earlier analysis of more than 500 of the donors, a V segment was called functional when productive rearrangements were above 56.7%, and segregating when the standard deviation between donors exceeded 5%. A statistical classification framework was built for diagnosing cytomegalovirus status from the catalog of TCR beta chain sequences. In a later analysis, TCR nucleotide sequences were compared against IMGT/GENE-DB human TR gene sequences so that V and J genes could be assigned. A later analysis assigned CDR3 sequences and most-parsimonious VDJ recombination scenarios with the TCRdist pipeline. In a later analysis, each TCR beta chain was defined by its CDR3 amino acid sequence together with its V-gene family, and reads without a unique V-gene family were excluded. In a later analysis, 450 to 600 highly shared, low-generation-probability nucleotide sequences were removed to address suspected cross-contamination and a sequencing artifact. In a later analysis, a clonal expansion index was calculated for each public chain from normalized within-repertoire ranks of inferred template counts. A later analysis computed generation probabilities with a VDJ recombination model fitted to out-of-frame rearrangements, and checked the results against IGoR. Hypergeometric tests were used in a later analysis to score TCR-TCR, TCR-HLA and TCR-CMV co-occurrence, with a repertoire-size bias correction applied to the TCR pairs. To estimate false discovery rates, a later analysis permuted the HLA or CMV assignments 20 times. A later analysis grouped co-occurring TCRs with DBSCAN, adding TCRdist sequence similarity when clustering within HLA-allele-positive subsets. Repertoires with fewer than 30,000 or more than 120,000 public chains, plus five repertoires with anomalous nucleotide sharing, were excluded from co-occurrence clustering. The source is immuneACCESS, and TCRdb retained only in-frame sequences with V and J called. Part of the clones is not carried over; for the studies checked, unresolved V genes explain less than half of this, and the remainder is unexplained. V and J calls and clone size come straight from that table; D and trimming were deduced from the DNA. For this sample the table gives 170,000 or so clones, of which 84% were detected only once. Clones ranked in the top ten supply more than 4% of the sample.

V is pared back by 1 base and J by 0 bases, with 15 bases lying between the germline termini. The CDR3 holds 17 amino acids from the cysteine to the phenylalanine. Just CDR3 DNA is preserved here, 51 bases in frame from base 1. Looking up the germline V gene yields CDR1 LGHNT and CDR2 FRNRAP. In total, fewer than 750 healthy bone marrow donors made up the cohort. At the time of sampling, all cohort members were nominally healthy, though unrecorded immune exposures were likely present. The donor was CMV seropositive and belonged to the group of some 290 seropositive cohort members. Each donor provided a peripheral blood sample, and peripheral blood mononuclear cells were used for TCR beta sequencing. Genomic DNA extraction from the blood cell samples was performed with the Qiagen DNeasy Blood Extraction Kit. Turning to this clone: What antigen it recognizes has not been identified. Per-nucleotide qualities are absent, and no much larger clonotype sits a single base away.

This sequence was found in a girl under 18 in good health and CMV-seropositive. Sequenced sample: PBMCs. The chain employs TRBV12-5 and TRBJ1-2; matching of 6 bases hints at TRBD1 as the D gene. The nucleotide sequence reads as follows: TGTGCTAGTGGTTTGGCTCTCGGACAGATCTCTAACTATGGCTACACCTTC. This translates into CASGLALGQISNYGYTF.